A selection of T cell receptor beta chains follows, all from one sample in a study of shared clonotypes between healthy human individuals. Profiled with immunoSEQ multiplex PCR; TCRdb holds only in-frame clones, not every one. The table lists roughly 2.5 million clones, more than 90% of them singletons, with about 0.13% in the top ten. Sequencing input: naive CD4+ T cells sorted from blood. These receptors were taken from a man aged 18 to 29 in good health. The CDR3 runs from the conserved cysteine through the conserved F or W.

j_gene: TRBJ2-7
v_gene: TRBV6-6
CDR3aa: CASSSPSVAYEQYF

j_gene: TRBJ2-2
v_gene: TRBV7-9
CDR3aa: CASSLGDRNTGELFF

j_gene: TRBJ2-7
v_gene: TRBV4-2
CDR3aa: CASSQEVTATYEQYF

j_gene: TRBJ2-6
v_gene: TRBV6-6
CDR3aa: CASSYSWVAGANVLTF

j_gene: TRBJ2-5
v_gene: TRBV5-1
CDR3aa: CASSLGGGQETQYF

j_gene: TRBJ2-2
v_gene: TRBV2
CDR3aa: CASSGPPTGELFF

j_gene: TRBJ1-2
v_gene: TRBV18
CDR3aa: CASSDGQGANYGYTF

j_gene: TRBJ1-2
v_gene: TRBV6-5
CDR3aa: CASSYSSQSGYTF

j_gene: TRBJ1-4
v_gene: TRBV28
CDR3aa: CASSAMASGDEKLFF

j_gene: TRBJ1-1
v_gene: TRBV9
CDR3aa: CASSVGLLRTEAFF

j_gene: TRBJ2-5
v_gene: TRBV7-2
CDR3aa: CASSLTYQETQYF

j_gene: TRBJ2-3
v_gene: TRBV4-1
CDR3aa: CASSQEGHSAVDTQYF

j_gene: TRBJ1-4
v_gene: TRBV19
CDR3aa: CASSISGLSSTNEKLFF

j_gene: TRBJ2-7
v_gene: TRBV5-8
CDR3aa: CASSQRTGSYSYEQYF

j_gene: TRBJ2-3
v_gene: TRBV5-6
CDR3aa: CASSESGATQYF

j_gene: TRBJ1-2
v_gene: TRBV5-1
CDR3aa: CASSLGQGSSLGYTF

j_gene: TRBJ1-3
v_gene: TRBV7-2
CDR3aa: CASSLGHSSGNTIYF

j_gene: TRBJ2-5
v_gene: TRBV19
CDR3aa: CASSRYRDRDLETQYF

j_gene: TRBJ1-6
v_gene: TRBV25-1
CDR3aa: CASSAAGRNNSPLHF

j_gene: TRBJ2-2
v_gene: TRBV30
CDR3aa: CAWSDGLAVFDTGELFF

j_gene: TRBJ2-4
v_gene: TRBV7-8
CDR3aa: CASSLAHWNPQYIQYF

j_gene: TRBJ2-2
v_gene: TRBV4-1
CDR3aa: CASSQRRNTGELFF

j_gene: TRBJ2-3
v_gene: TRBV9
CDR3aa: CASSRTLASPDTQYF

j_gene: TRBJ2-3
v_gene: TRBV19
CDR3aa: CASVGQGTDTQYF

j_gene: TRBJ2-7
v_gene: TRBV1
CDR3aa: CTSRKGGAGSYEQYF

j_gene: TRBJ1-1
v_gene: TRBV30
CDR3aa: CAWRVANTEAFF

j_gene: TRBJ2-6
v_gene: TRBV27
CDR3aa: CASSSSRDSSLGANVLTF

j_gene: TRBJ2-1
v_gene: TRBV2
CDR3aa: CASKRDSTYKQFF

j_gene: TRBJ1-1
v_gene: TRBV6-6
CDR3aa: CASSPGQGGTEAFF

j_gene: TRBJ2-7
v_gene: TRBV9
CDR3aa: CASSVGGTGVYEQYF

j_gene: TRBJ2-7
v_gene: TRBV5-1
CDR3aa: CASNPGWGPYEQYF

j_gene: TRBJ1-1
v_gene: TRBV30
CDR3aa: CAWSLHMNTEAFF

j_gene: TRBJ2-2
v_gene: TRBV5-1
CDR3aa: CASSSGLAGGKPGELFF

j_gene: TRBJ2-7
v_gene: TRBV19
CDR3aa: CASRTGTGFYEQYF

j_gene: TRBJ2-5
v_gene: TRBV18
CDR3aa: CASSRPGLAGETQYF

j_gene: TRBJ2-1
v_gene: TRBV7-2
CDR3aa: CASSPSSYNEQFF

j_gene: TRBJ2-3
v_gene: TRBV27
CDR3aa: CATQGARVGDTQYF

j_gene: TRBJ2-2
v_gene: TRBV19
CDR3aa: CASSITELPGGTGELFF

j_gene: TRBJ2-2
v_gene: TRBV7-2
CDR3aa: CASSRAGTGELFF

j_gene: TRBJ2-3
v_gene: TRBV18
CDR3aa: CASSRTDTQYF